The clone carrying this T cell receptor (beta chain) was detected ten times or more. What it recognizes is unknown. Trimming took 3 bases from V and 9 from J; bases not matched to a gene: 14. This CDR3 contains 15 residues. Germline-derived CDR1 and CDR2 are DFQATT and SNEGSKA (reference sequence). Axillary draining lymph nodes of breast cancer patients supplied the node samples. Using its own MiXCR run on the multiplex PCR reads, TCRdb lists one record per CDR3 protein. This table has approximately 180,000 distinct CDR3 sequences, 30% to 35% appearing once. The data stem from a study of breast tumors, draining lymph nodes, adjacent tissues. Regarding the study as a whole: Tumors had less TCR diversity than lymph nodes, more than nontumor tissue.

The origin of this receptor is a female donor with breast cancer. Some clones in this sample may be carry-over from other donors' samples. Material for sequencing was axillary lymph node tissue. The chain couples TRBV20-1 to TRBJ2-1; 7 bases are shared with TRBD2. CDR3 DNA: TGCAGTGCTAGCCCTGGACTAGGAGGTGGAGGTGAGCAGTTCTTC. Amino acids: CSASPGLGGGGEQFF.